Sequencing of this T cell receptor beta chain was carried out in a study of low-dose radiotherapy and immunotherapy resistance in tumors. On the study more broadly: Patients of Cohort 1 had 0.5 Gy fractions every 2 weeks, which summed to 6.5 Gy. The drug cyclophosphamide was given into a vein at 200 mg/m2 every two weeks, one day before radiation and immunotherapy.

Trimming at V came to 3 bases and at J to 7 bases, leaving 6 bases not matched to a gene. The CDR3 has 15 amino acids. Germline V CDR1 and CDR2: SGDLS, YYNGEE. Both TCRalpha and TCRbeta chains were reverse transcribed with V-gene-specific primers. TCRs underwent 15 to 25 PCR cycles of amplification with a constant-region primer and V-primer adapter. mRNA, once isolated, was amplified by in vitro transcription. TCRdb re-derived calls from the reads in MiXCR, one entry per CDR3 protein. The table shows around 15,000 distinct CDR3 sequences, with 70% occurring only once. Donors were given nivolumab, ipilimumab, aspirin, low-dose cyclophosphamide and low-dose radiotherapy.

The rearrangement uses TRBV9 and TRBJ1-4; 10 bases line up with TRBD1. The clonotype originates from a human donor with advanced metastatic prostate, ovarian, gallbladder or colorectal cancer (not recorded which). This table probably holds off-target reads from a library built for another chain. CDR3 sequence: CASSGTGQGLEKLFF. Here the CDR3 DNA reads TGTGCCAGCAGCGGAACGGGACAGGGGCTTGAAAAACTGTTTTTT.